The table lists the clone carrying this TCR delta chain with a few counts. What it binds is not known. A far larger clone lies a single base away; this is likely a read error. Additional DNA sequences in this sample encode the identical CDR3. The sample comes from a study of gamma delta lymphoproliferative disorders and STAT genes. Study-level background: Gamma-chain libraries were built from at least 50 ng of genomic DNA with the LymphoTrack Dx TCRG Assay.

Genomic DNA from isolated PBMCs served as the sequencing template. TCRdb re-called the multiplex PCR reads with CATT. The data contain 1,200 to 1,500 delta-chain clones, roughly 0.85% of them singletons. The CDR3 has 18 amino acids. Germline-derived CDR1 and CDR2 are GEAIGNYY and EKD. Notes on the study in general: Whether leukemic clones are public or private remains unconfirmed.

Sequencing input: blood. The source is a human donor in good health. This rearrangement joins TRDV2 to TRDJ1; 13 positions match TRDD3. In DNA, the CDR3 is TGTGCTTGTGACGCCCTACTGGGGGATACGGACTTAACCGATAAACTCATCTTT. Translated: CACDALLGDTDLTDKLIF.